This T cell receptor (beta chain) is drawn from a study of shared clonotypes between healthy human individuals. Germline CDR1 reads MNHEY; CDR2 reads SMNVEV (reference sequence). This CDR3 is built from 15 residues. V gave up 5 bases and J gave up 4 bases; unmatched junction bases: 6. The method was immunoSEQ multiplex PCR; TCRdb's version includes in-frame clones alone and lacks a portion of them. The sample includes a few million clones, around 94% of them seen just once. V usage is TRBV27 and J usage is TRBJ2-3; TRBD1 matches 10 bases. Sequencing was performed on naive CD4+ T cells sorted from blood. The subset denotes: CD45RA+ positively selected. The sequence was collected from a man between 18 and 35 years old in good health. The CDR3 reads CASSKGQGESDTQYF. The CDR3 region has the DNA TGTGCCAGCAGTAAAGGACAGGGGGAATCAGATACGCAGTATTTT.